This T cell receptor (beta chain) was observed in a study of blood T cell repertoires in COVID-19. Study details: Sources were T cells, B-cell-depleted T cells, or PBMCs; the material itself was cDNA or gDNA.

Looked up from germline, CDR1 is ENHRY and CDR2 is SYGVKD. This CDR3 is built from 15 residues. The ends were cut back, 2 bases at V and 4 bases at J, with 14 bases in the middle. Original processing methods: It was from reference gene primer amplification that nucleated cell counts were estimated. The data were produced by immunoSEQ multiplex PCR, yet TCRdb's version contains in-frame clones alone and is incomplete. The V and J calls and the clone size are those of that table, but D and trimming were determined from the DNA. The data hold more than 35,000 clones, with approximately 90% observed a single time.

Sequenced sample: peripheral blood. This sequence was found in a man aged 25 to 40 with active or convalescent COVID-19. V gene TRBV10-3 combines with J gene TRBJ2-5; D is possibly TRBD2 (6 bases). The CDR3 spells CAISEPTGVVETQYF. DNA for the CDR3: TGTGCCATCAGTGAGCCAACGGGAGTGGTAGAGACCCAGTACTTC.